A single sample is the source of the 12 T cell receptor beta chains below, sequenced in a study of CD8 T cells in Susac syndrome (dated by TCRdb to between 2019 and 2020). Library construction relied on the immunoSEQ multiplex PCR assay. RNA was extracted using the RNeasy kit, and about 0.45 to 1 microgram was reverse transcribed with random hexamers. The raw public reads went through TCRdb reprocessing: fastp at Q25, MiXCR clone calling, in-frame beta chains kept. Each entry is one CDR3 protein sequence, shown with its most common DNA and genes. This sample holds 100,000 to 150,000 distinct CDR3 sequences; around 96% were observed only once. The ten top clones hold more than 0.095% of the sample. Material: CD4+ T cells from PBMCs. These receptors were obtained from a human donor in good health.

This chain links TRBV5-1 with TRBJ2-5; D might be TRBD1 (5 bases). Trimming removed 4 bases from V and 6 bases from J, with 16 bases in between. The CDR3 is 14 amino acids. Germline lookup yields CDR1 SGHRS and CDR2 YFSETQ. The CDR3 DNA is TGCGCCAGCAGCCCCCAGGGCGCCGAGAAGACCCAGTACTTC. This codes for CASSPQGAEKTQYF.

The gene calls are TRBV5-1 and TRBJ1-1, with unresolved D. CDR3 length: 13 amino acids. Trimming pared 3 bases from V and 5 bases from J, leaving 11 bases between. Germline CDR1 reads SGHRS; CDR2 reads YFSETQ. The CDR3 reads CASSSLGMTEAFF. The CDR3 DNA reads as TGCGCCAGCAGCTCTTTGGGAATGACTGAAGCTTTCTTT.

The chain recombines TRBV9 with TRBJ1-1, with D perhaps matching TRBD1 (5 bases). CDR3 length: 14 amino acids. The germline V and J ends were trimmed by 3 bases and 3 bases, with 12 bases remaining between them. In germline, CDR1 is SGDLS, CDR2 YYNGEE. The CDR3 coding sequence is TGTGCCAGCAGCGAGAGGGGTAGGGACACTGAAGCTTTCTTT. Its translation is CASSERGRDTEAFF. The variable domain in full, completed from reference TRBV9 and TRBJ1-1, reads DSGVTQTPKHLITATGQRVTLRCSPRSGDLSVYWYQQSLDQGLQFLIQYYNGEERAKGNILERFSAQQFPDLHSELNLSSLELGDSALYFCASSERGRDTEAFFGQGTRLTVV.

V gene TRBV5-1 combines with J gene TRBJ1-1, with TRBD1 identical over 8 bases. V lost 7 bases and J lost 1; bases outside the gene matches: 6. The CDR3 consists of 14 residues. Germline-derived CDR1 and CDR2 are SGHRS and YFSETQ. CDR3 sequence: CASFQGAANTEAFF. CDR3 nucleotide sequence: TGCGCCAGCTTCCAGGGGGCAGCGAACACTGAAGCTTTCTTT.

This clonotype was recorded once. V and J are TRBV11-3 and TRBJ2-7, with TRBD1 matching 7 bases. V lost 1 base and J lost 3; bases outside the gene matches: 6. CDR1 is SGHNT and CDR2 is YENEEA in the germline V gene. The CDR3 consists of 15 residues. CDR3 protein: CASSLGTGEGYEQYF. The DNA for the CDR3 is TGTGCCAGCAGCTTAGGAACAGGGGAAGGCTACGAGCAGTACTTC.

Here the CDR3 reads CASQREGRYEQYF. In DNA form, the CDR3 reads TGTGCCAGTCAGCGGGAGGGCCGGTACGAGCAGTACTTC. The V gene is TRBV12-3 or TRBV12-4, the J gene TRBJ2-7; 10 bases agree with TRBD2. The CDR3 spans 13 residues. Trimming removed 9 bases from V and 4 bases from J; junction bases left unmatched: 6.

The V and J genes are TRBV29-1 and TRBJ2-3, with no clear D. The CDR3 runs 11 residues. V lost 2 bases to trimming and J lost 2 bases, with 2 bases between them. The germline CDR1 and CDR2 sequences are SQVTM and ANQGSEA. DNA of the CDR3: TGCAGCGTTGAACCCACAGATACGCAGTATTTT. It translates to CSVEPTDTQYF.

This clonotype was picked up a small number of times. This chain connects TRBV29-1 to TRBJ2-7, with 11 bases that match TRBD1. This CDR3 is built from 12 residues. The ends lost 8 bases at V and 6 bases at J; junction bases unmatched: 6. The germline V gene has CDR1 SQVTM and CDR2 ANQGSEA. The CDR3 nucleotides read TGCAGCATCTGGACAGGGGGCAGCGAGCAGTACTTC. Its translation is CSIWTGGSEQYF.

This chain links TRBV20-1 with TRBJ2-5; D gene ambiguous. Germline CDR1 and CDR2: DFQATT and SNEGSKA (reference sequence). The CDR3 is made up of 14 amino acids. Trimming pared 0 bases from V and 0 bases from J, leaving 8 bases between. CDR3 DNA: TGCAGTGCTAGAGATCGGCAGGACCAAGAGACCCAGTACTTC. Protein product: CSARDRQDQETQYF.

The gene calls are TRBV9 and TRBJ1-2; tentatively, D is TRBD1 (6 bases). The CDR3 has 15 amino acids. V dropped 2 bases and J dropped 9 bases, with 20 bases sitting between them. Germline loops: CDR1 SGDLS, CDR2 YYNGEE. The CDR3: CASSVGGGTGASYTF. Written as DNA, the CDR3 is TGTGCCAGCAGCGTGGGAGGGGGAACGGGGGCGAGCTACACCTTC.

The chain joins TRBV12-3 or TRBV12-4 to TRBJ2-5, with 9 bases aligning to TRBD2. This CDR3 region has 13 residues. With V trimmed by 3 bases and J by 5 bases, 1 base remained unmatched. As DNA, the CDR3 is TGTGCCAGCAGTTTGAGCGGGAGGGAGACCCAGTACTTC. It encodes CASSLSGRETQYF.

The CDR3 DNA reads TGTGCCACCAGCCTCGGGCCCGCGGCAACTAATGAAAAACTGTTTTTT. It codes for CATSLGPAATNEKLFF. The genes are TRBV15 and TRBJ1-4; D is unresolved. V lost 5 bases, J lost 0 bases, and 13 bases lay in between. CDR3 length equals 16 residues. Germline V gene data show CDR1 as LNHNV and CDR2 as YYDKDF (reference sequence).